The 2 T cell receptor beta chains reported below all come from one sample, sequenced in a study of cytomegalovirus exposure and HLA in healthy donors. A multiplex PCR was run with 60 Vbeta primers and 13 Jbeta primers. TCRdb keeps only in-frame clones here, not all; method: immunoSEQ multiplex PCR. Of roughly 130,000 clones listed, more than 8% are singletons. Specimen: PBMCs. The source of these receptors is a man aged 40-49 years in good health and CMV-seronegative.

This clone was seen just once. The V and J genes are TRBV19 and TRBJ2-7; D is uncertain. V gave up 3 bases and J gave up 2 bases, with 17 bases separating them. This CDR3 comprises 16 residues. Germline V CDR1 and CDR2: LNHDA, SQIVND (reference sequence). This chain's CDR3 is CASSILRDSRPYEQYF. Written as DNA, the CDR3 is TGTGCCAGTAGTATCCTACGTGACTCCCGCCCCTACGAGCAGTACTTC.

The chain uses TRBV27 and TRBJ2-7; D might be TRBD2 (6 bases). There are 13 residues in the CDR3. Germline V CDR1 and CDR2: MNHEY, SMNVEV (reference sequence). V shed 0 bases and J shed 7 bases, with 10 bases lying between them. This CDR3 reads CASSLSMLAEQYF. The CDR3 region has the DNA TGTGCCAGCAGTTTATCGATGCTAGCGGAGCAGTACTTC.